This T cell receptor beta chain comes out of a study of T cells expressing NK-cell markers. After re-calling the 5' RACE reads, TCRdb lists one entry per CDR3 protein, DNA absent. This sample's table reports 500,000 to 700,000 distinct CDR3 sequences. Germline CDR1 is SGHVS and CDR2 is FNYEAQ. The length of the CDR3 is 14 residues. This clonotype was obtained from a man aged 18 to 35 in good health. The sequencing sample was made of blood T cells: a sorted CD56 or NKG2C T cell subset, CD4+ or CD8+ T cells, or bulk PBMC T cells (not recorded which). J is TRBJ2-5 and V is TRBV7-6; TCRdb gives TRBD2 as the D gene, but with no DNA this cannot be confirmed. CDR3 in amino acids: CASSSELAGETQYF.